This T cell receptor beta chain derives from a study of type 1 regulatory T cells. About the study: T-allo10 is an in vitro-generated, Tr1-enriched CD4 T cell product specific for alloantigen. The study, taken as a whole, reports: Type 1 regulatory T cells had a more restricted TCR repertoire than non-type 1 regulatory T cells.

On this clonotype: The antigen is not known.

TCRdb re-called the reads with MiXCR, one entry per CDR3 protein. Counted here are tens of thousands of distinct CDR3 sequences, roughly 50% occurring once; the ten biggest clones make up approximately 2%. The CDR3 runs 16 residues. Germline-derived CDR1 and CDR2 are MNHEY and SMNVEV (reference sequence). V lost 2 bases to trimming and J lost 6 bases, with 16 bases between them. Material: cultured non-Tr1 T cells, either the whole culture or a sorted T cell fraction (not recorded which). The V and J genes are TRBV27 and TRBJ2-2, with a tentative D call TRBD2 (6 bases). The TCR comes from a human donor in good health. This CDR3 reads CASSLVPAEGSGELFF. The CDR3 DNA sequence: TGTGCCAGCAGTTTAGTCCCAGCGGAGGGATCCGGGGAGCTGTTTTTT.